Below are 23 T cell receptor beta chains sequenced from a single sample in a study of blood T cells in healthy people across ages. Next came a second PCR, run for about 7 to 12 cycles, which used a sample-barcoded 5' primer along with a J-beta primer mix. TCRdb passed the 5' RACE reads through MiXCR, listing each CDR3 protein once. The sample has 1.5 million to 2 million distinct CDR3 sequences, approximately 39% seen once; the top ten hold under 25%. Sequenced sample: blood. These receptors came from a human donor in good health.

This clonotype was seen a handful of times. This rearrangement joins TRBV28 to TRBJ2-1; D ambiguous. Trimming removed 8 bases at V and 0 bases at J, with 11 bases between. The CDR3 runs 14 residues. Germline CDR1 reads MDHEN; CDR2 reads SYDVKM. The CDR3 region is CASAVPSSYNEQFF. In nucleotides, the CDR3 is TGTGCCAGCGCTGTCCCGAGCTCCTACAATGAGCAGTTCTTC.

The chain employs TRBV24-1 and TRBJ2-1; the D is unclear. Trimming shortened V by 3 bases and J by 6 bases, and 5 bases separated the two germline ends. This CDR3 region has 12 residues. Germline V gene data show CDR1 as KGHDR and CDR2 as SFDVKD. The CDR3 DNA follows: TGTGCCACCAGTGATCAGCCCAATGAGCAGTTCTTC. Translating gives CATSDQPNEQFF.

V usage is TRBV6-1 and J usage is TRBJ1-2; D unresolved. The germline V gene has CDR1 MNHNS and CDR2 SASEGT. Trimming pared 2 bases from V and 8 bases from J, leaving 15 bases between. The CDR3 contains 14 residues. CDR3 DNA sequence: TGTGCCAGCAGTGAAAGAGGTCGCCCGGAGGGCTACACCTTC. Protein: CASSERGRPEGYTF.

This sequence joins TRBV14 and TRBJ2-2; D unclear. CDR1 is SGHDN and CDR2 is FVKESK in the germline V gene. The ends were cut back, 2 bases at V and 0 bases at J, with 4 bases in the middle. CDR3 length equals 14 residues. DNA of the CDR3: TGTGCCAGCAGCCAACTATCGAACACCGGGGAGCTGTTTTTT. Translation gives CASSQLSNTGELFF.

V is TRBV29-1 and J is TRBJ2-1, with TRBD2 identical over 13 bases. The V and J ends lost 7 bases and 9 bases, in that order; junction bases with no gene match: 9. Per germline, CDR1 SQVTM and CDR2 ANQGSEA. The CDR3 is 14 residues long. DNA of the CDR3: TGCAGCGCAGAACTAGCGGGGGGGCCATCTGAGCAGTTCTTC. Amino acid sequence: CSAELAGGPSEQFF.

The chain couples TRBV2 to TRBJ1-2, with 11 bases aligning to TRBD1. This CDR3 has 13 residues. Germline V CDR1 and CDR2: SNHLY, FYNNEI. The ends lost 4 bases at V and 7 bases at J; junction bases unmatched: 2. This CDR3 reads CASSGDRGAGYTF. For the CDR3, the DNA is TGTGCCAGCAGTGGGGACAGGGGGGCTGGCTACACCTTC.

V usage is TRBV7-3 and J usage is TRBJ2-1; D gene unclear. V gave up 0 bases and J gave up 6 bases, with 9 bases separating them. This CDR3 has 14 residues. In germline, CDR1 is SGHTA, CDR2 FQGTGA. Written as DNA, the CDR3 is TGTGCCAGCAGCTTAACGATCGCGAGCAATGAGCAGTTCTTC. Amino acid sequence: CASSLTIASNEQFF.

Points on this clonotype: Germline is not matched at one junction end, which may reflect a read error. This chain uses TRBV12-3 or TRBV12-4 with TRBJ2-3; D perhaps matches TRBD2 (5 bases). This CDR3 comprises 16 residues. CDR3 protein: CASSLFPRTTTDAQYF. CDR3 DNA: TGTGCCAGCAGTTTATTTCCCCGGACGACTACAGATGCGCAGTATTTT.

The gene calls are TRBV20-1 and TRBJ2-5; 10 nucleotides match TRBD2. This CDR3 is 16 amino acids long. Germline V lookup: CDR1 DFQATT, CDR2 SNEGSKA (reference sequence). V gave up 4 bases and J gave up 1 base; unmatched junction bases: 9. CDR3 in DNA: TGCAGTGCTAAGCGGGGGGGACCCGGGACCCAAGAGACCCAGTACTTC. Translating it yields CSAKRGGPGTQETQYF.

Turning to this clonotype: At one end, the junction sequence differs from germline, possibly due to a read error. The chain couples TRBV7-6 to TRBJ2-5; no firm D call. The CDR3 extends over 13 amino acids. Germline lookup yields CDR1 SGHVS and CDR2 FNYEAQ. CDR3 protein: CVSSLRDQETQYF. In DNA, the CDR3 is TGTGTCAGCAGCTTAAGGGACCAAGAGACCCAGTACTTC.

The rearrangement joins TRBV7-2 to TRBJ2-7, with 9 bases fitting TRBD2. Germline V gene sequence: CDR1 SGHTA, CDR2 FQGNSA. Trimming removed 4 bases from V and 1 base from J; junction bases left unmatched: 2. The CDR3 runs 14 residues. The DNA for the CDR3 is TGTGCCAGCAGCTACCTAGCGGGGTCCTACGAGCAGTACTTC. This encodes CASSYLAGSYEQYF.

J is TRBJ1-1 and V is TRBV7-6; 8 bases fit TRBD1. Germline CDR1 reads SGHVS; CDR2 reads FNYEAQ. The CDR3 runs 14 residues. J was trimmed by 7 bases and V by 4 bases; bases with no gene match: 8. The CDR3 is CASSSDRGLIEAFF. Written as DNA, the CDR3 is TGTGCCAGCAGCTCCGACAGGGGTTTAATTGAAGCTTTCTTT. The variable domain in full, completed from reference TRBV7-6 and TRBJ1-1, reads GAGVSQSPRYKVTKRGQDVALRCDPISGHVSLYWYRQALGQGPEFLTYFNYEAQQDKSGLPNDRFSAERPEGSISTLTIQRTEQRDSAMYRCASSSDRGLIEAFFGQGTRLTVV.

This clonotype appeared a few times. This chain joins TRBV7-2 and TRBJ1-4; weak D call: TRBD1 (6 bases). The CDR3 extends over 14 amino acids. Trimming removed 6 bases from V and 5 bases from J, with 13 bases in between. Per the germline V gene, CDR1 is SGHTA and CDR2 is FQGNSA. The CDR3 sequence is CASSWGRNNEKLFF. Here the CDR3 DNA reads TGTGCCAGCAGTTGGGGGCGGAACAATGAAAAACTGTTTTTT.

The CDR3 sequence: CASSLVSGVAETQYF. CDR3 DNA sequence: TGTGCCAGCAGCTTAGTTAGCGGGGTGGCGGAGACCCAGTACTTC. The chain carries TRBV7-6 and TRBJ2-5, with 8 bases identical to TRBD2. The ends lost 1 base at V and 5 bases at J; junction bases unmatched: 6. This CDR3 is 15 amino acids long. Germline V gives CDR1 SGHVS, CDR2 FNYEAQ.

This chain joins TRBV29-1 and TRBJ2-3; 11 nucleotides line up with TRBD2. V dropped 7 bases and J dropped 4; count of bases not matched to a gene: 10. The CDR3 covers 15 residues. Germline lookup yields CDR1 SQVTM and CDR2 ANQGSEA. CDR3 coding DNA: TGCAGCGCAACAGGGAGACTAGCGGGACCAGATACGCAGTATTTT. Translated: CSATGRLAGPDTQYF.

This clonotype showed up just a few times. This chain joins TRBV29-1 and TRBJ2-5; D tentatively reads TRBD1 or TRBD2 (5 bases each). V shed 0 bases and J shed 1 base, with 9 bases lying between them. CDR3 length equals 14 residues. Germline CDR1 reads SQVTM; CDR2 reads ANQGSEA. The CDR3 DNA reads TGCAGCGTTGAAGAGGGGCTAGCCCAAGAGACCCAGTACTTC. Translating it yields CSVEEGLAQETQYF.

The chain links TRBV4-2 to TRBJ2-7, with a possible D match to TRBD2 (5 bases). Near its end, the DNA agrees better with TRBJ2-5, so the J call may be wrong. Germline assignment: CDR1 LGHNA and CDR2 YNFKEQ. The CDR3 covers 17 residues. The CDR3 DNA is TGTGCCAGCAGCCAAGTGGAAATCGGAGGAGCTAAAGAGACCCAGTACTTC. Amino acids: CASSQVEIGGAKETQYF.

V and J are TRBV12-3 or TRBV12-4 and TRBJ2-7, with TRBD2 as a possible D gene (5 bases). The V end lost 4 bases, the J end lost 5 bases, and 12 bases lay between the germline ends. The length of the CDR3 is 13 residues. Here the CDR3 reads CASSSFRENEQYF. CDR3 in DNA: TGTGCCAGCAGTTCCTTTCGGGAAAACGAGCAGTACTTC.

The gene calls are TRBV5-1 and TRBJ1-2, with a weak D call TRBD1 (5 bases). V lost 5 bases, J lost 6 bases, and 17 bases lay in between. This CDR3 contains 14 residues. Germline V gene data show CDR1 as SGHRS and CDR2 as YFSETQ. The CDR3 sequence: CASRDPGTADGYTF. CDR3 bases: TGCGCCAGCAGAGATCCCGGGACGGCTGATGGCTACACCTTC.

This clonotype appeared a few times. V is TRBV5-1 and J is TRBJ2-1; 8 bases agree with TRBD1. The CDR3 runs 15 residues. In germline, CDR1 is SGHRS, CDR2 YFSETQ. Trimming took 4 bases from V and 2 from J; bases not matched to a gene: 5. CDR3 in DNA: TGCGCCAGCAGCAAGGACAGGGTAGCCTACAATGAGCAGTTCTTC. This sequence encodes CASSKDRVAYNEQFF.

The chain is built from TRBV6-5 and TRBJ1-6; no clear D gene. The CDR3 is 15 residues long. The germline gives CDR1 MNHEY, CDR2 SVGAGI. V was trimmed by 2 bases and J by 2 bases, leaving 7 bases between them. The CDR3: CASSYKTPYNSPLHF. The CDR3 DNA is TGTGCCAGCAGTTACAAGACACCCTATAATTCACCCCTCCACTTT.

The chain has TRBV6-1 and TRBJ1-5, with 7 positions matching TRBD1. In germline, CDR1 is MNHNS, CDR2 SASEGT. CDR3 length equals 13 residues. Trimming removed 9 bases from V and 6 bases from J; junction bases left unmatched: 8. The DNA for the CDR3 is TGTGCCAGTAGCGAAAACAGGGGTCAGCCCCAGCATTTT. It codes for CASSENRGQPQHF.

This clonotype was found a few times. The J gene is TRBJ1-5, the V gene TRBV5-1; 8 nucleotides agree with TRBD1. Germline-derived CDR1 and CDR2 are SGHRS and YFSETQ. The trim removed 5 bases at V and 5 bases at J, leaving 6 bases unmatched. The CDR3 consists of 14 residues. The CDR3 DNA reads TGCGCCAGCAGTCAGGGGGCTGCGGATCAGCCCCAGCATTTT. It is translated as CASSQGAADQPQHF.